This paragraph covers one T cell receptor beta chain sequence. The antigen remains unidentified. Libraries were prepared by immunoSEQ multiplex PCR; TCRdb keeps only in-frame clonotypes and omits some of them. The sample shows some 32,000 clones, roughly 80% of them seen only once. This sample stems from a study of T cells in narcolepsy. Looking at the study overall: Healthy controls were enrolled alongside patients with narcolepsy type 1 or type 2. Study-wide results and limits: HCRT-specific and TRIB2-specific autoreactive clonotypes appeared among same-patient CSF and blood CD4+ clonotypes. No autoreactive T cell clone sequences appeared in some memory CD4+ repertoires. Blood of same and different patients, but not healthy controls, reportedly held recurring autoreactive clonotypes.

CDR3 length: 15 residues. CDR1 is LGHNA and CDR2 is YNFKEQ in the germline V gene. V lost 4 bases and J 8 bases, leaving 18 bases between the germline ends. V gene TRBV4-2 combines with J gene TRBJ2-1; tentative D call: TRBD1 (6 bases). The sequence was collected from a human donor with narcolepsy. The specimen sequenced was CD45RA- memory CD4+ T cells from PBMCs. CDR3 sequence (DNA): TGTGCCAGCAGCCCCCGAGGGGGTTTCGAGGATGAGCAGTTCTTC. Amino acids: CASSPRGGFEDEQFF.